This T cell receptor beta chain was recovered during a study of cytomegalovirus exposure and HLA in healthy donors. A remark on this clone: Its cognate antigen is unknown.

This PCR relied on a set of 60 Vbeta primers and 13 Jbeta primers. Clones were sequenced by immunoSEQ multiplex PCR, and TCRdb holds only the in-frame ones, with some missing. The repertoire holds around 170,000 clones, around three quarters seen once, with roughly 0.64% in the top ten. Study-wide points: It has been reported that TCR beta sequences accurately predicted the HLA-A and HLA-B alleles of most subjects.

Trimming at V came to 3 bases and at J to 8 bases, leaving 1 base not matched to a gene. This CDR3 contains 12 residues. The germline CDR1 and CDR2 sequences are SGHAT and FQNNGV. The sequenced sample was PBMCs. The receptor was derived from a woman aged 40 to 55 in good health and CMV-seronegative. V usage is TRBV11-2 and J usage is TRBJ2-1; TRBD1 matches 7 bases. CDR3 DNA: TGTGCCAGCAGCTTCCAGGGGGATGAGCAGTTCTTC. This translates into CASSFQGDEQFF.